This T cell receptor beta chain was identified during a study of cytomegalovirus exposure and HLA in healthy donors. About the research overall: Most genotyped donors, 81% of about 430, had Caucasian-associated genetic ancestry.

Points from the study as a whole: For cytomegalovirus status, the classifier reportedly gave diagnoses with high specificity and sensitivity. The authors later found TCR association rates varying by HLA locus, with DRB1 most and HLA-C fewest. Later analysis associated a missense DCLRE1C variant with TCR beta V- and J-gene trimming.

Trimming took off 5 bases at V and 3 bases at J, with 8 bases between the two ends. This CDR3 has 12 amino acids. CDR1 is SGHTA and CDR2 is FQGNSA in the germline V gene. A note on this clone: The antigen is not known.

It was with 60 Vbeta and 13 Jbeta primers that the PCR ran. The repertoire was sequenced with immunoSEQ multiplex PCR; TCRdb's copy has only in-frame clones and lacks some. The sample includes 150,000 to 200,000 clones, 68% seen only once; the top ten take approximately 1.5%. The chain uses TRBV7-2 and TRBJ2-7, with a weak D call TRBD2 (5 bases). Sequences were obtained from PBMCs. This TCR came from a man aged 50-59 years in good health and CMV-seronegative. CDR3 coding DNA: TGTGCCAGCAGCATTACTAGCTACGAGCAGTACTTC. Protein product: CASSITSYEQYF.